The rows below give T cell receptor beta chains drawn from one sample of a study of blood T cell repertoires in COVID-19. The assay was immunoSEQ multiplex PCR, and TCRdb's table has in-frame clones only and misses some. In the table there are over 450,000 clones, roughly 89% of which are singletons. Sequences were obtained from peripheral blood. The source of these receptors is a man aged 18 to 29 with COVID-19, enrolled during active disease. Each CDR3 is given with its conserved first and last residue. D genes are given only for firm matches. Size is omitted from some rows. Given values are once, few, many or a class for expanded clones.

v_call: TRBV5-1
clone_size: .
d_call: .
j_call: TRBJ2-3
cdr3_nt: TGCGCCAGCAGCTTGGTTGGGGCGGGGTCAGATACGCAGTATTTT
cdr3_aa: CASSLVGAGSDTQYF

v_call: TRBV12-3/TRBV12-4
clone_size: .
d_call: .
j_call: TRBJ2-5
cdr3_nt: TGTGCCAGCTATCGGGTGGGTGGGACCCAGTACTTC
cdr3_aa: CASYRVGGTQYF

v_call: TRBV29-1
clone_size: .
d_call: TRBD2
j_call: TRBJ2-1
cdr3_nt: TGCAGCGTAGCGGGGGGCGCTCTCAATGAGCAGTTCTTC
cdr3_aa: CSVAGGALNEQFF

v_call: TRBV30
clone_size: .
d_call: .
j_call: TRBJ1-1
cdr3_nt: TGTGCCTGGAAACGGGAGAACACTGAAGCTTTCTTT
cdr3_aa: CAWKRENTEAFF

v_call: TRBV19
clone_size: .
d_call: TRBD2
j_call: TRBJ2-1
cdr3_nt: TGTGCCAGTAGCCATAGGGGAGGGAGCGGGAGCGAGTATGAGCAGTTCTTC
cdr3_aa: CASSHRGGSGSEYEQFF

v_call: TRBV7-3
clone_size: .
d_call: .
j_call: TRBJ2-2
cdr3_nt: TGTGCCAGCAGCTATGCGGTCCCCGGGGAGCTGTTTTTT
cdr3_aa: CASSYAVPGELFF

v_call: TRBV24-1
clone_size: .
d_call: .
j_call: TRBJ1-1
cdr3_nt: TGTGCCACCAGTGATTTAAGACAGGACACTGAAGCTTTCTTT
cdr3_aa: CATSDLRQDTEAFF

v_call: TRBV5-5
clone_size: .
d_call: .
j_call: TRBJ1-4
cdr3_nt: TGTGCCAGCAGCGATCGGGGGAGTGAAAAACTGTTTTTT
cdr3_aa: CASSDRGSEKLFF

v_call: TRBV10-3
clone_size: .
d_call: TRBD2
j_call: TRBJ2-5
cdr3_nt: TGTGCCATCAGCCCTAGCGGGGGGCCGGAGACCCAGTACTTC
cdr3_aa: CAISPSGGPETQYF

v_call: TRBV2
clone_size: once
d_call: .
j_call: TRBJ2-6
cdr3_nt: TGTGCCAGCAGACCTCAGGGTGCTGGGGCCAACGTCCTGACTTTC
cdr3_aa: CASRPQGAGANVLTF

v_call: TRBV5-1
clone_size: .
d_call: TRBD2
j_call: TRBJ2-5
cdr3_nt: TGCGCCAGCAGCGTACGGGACTACTCTCAAGAGACCCAGTACTTC
cdr3_aa: CASSVRDYSQETQYF

v_call: TRBV5-1
clone_size: .
d_call: TRBD2
j_call: TRBJ2-7
cdr3_nt: TGCGCCAGCAAGACGGGACTAGATCACTACGAGCAGTACTTC
cdr3_aa: CASKTGLDHYEQYF

v_call: TRBV7-2
clone_size: .
d_call: TRBD1
j_call: TRBJ1-3
cdr3_nt: TGTGCCAGCAGCGAAATGGGACAGTCTGGAAACACCATATATTTT
cdr3_aa: CASSEMGQSGNTIYF

v_call: TRBV2
clone_size: .
d_call: .
j_call: TRBJ2-3
cdr3_nt: TGTGCCAGCAATCGGGGAAGCACAGATACGCAGTATTTT
cdr3_aa: CASNRGSTDTQYF

v_call: TRBV6-1
clone_size: .
d_call: .
j_call: TRBJ1-4
cdr3_nt: TGTGCCAGCAGTGAAGCGGGGGCAGGGATTGAAAAACTGTTTTTT
cdr3_aa: CASSEAGAGIEKLFF

v_call: TRBV7-8
clone_size: .
d_call: TRBD2
j_call: TRBJ2-3
cdr3_nt: TGTGCCAGCAGCTTAGTTGTAAGGAGCGGGGGGGCCACAGATACGCAGTATTTT
cdr3_aa: CASSLVVRSGGATDTQYF

v_call: TRBV12-3/TRBV12-4
clone_size: .
d_call: .
j_call: TRBJ2-7
cdr3_nt: TGTGCCAGCAGTGCCGCAGGGGTTCTAAACTTC
cdr3_aa: CASSAAGVLNF

v_call: TRBV4-1
clone_size: .
d_call: .
j_call: TRBJ2-3
cdr3_nt: TGCGCCAGCAGCCAAGATCAGTCCCCAGATACGCAGTATTTT
cdr3_aa: CASSQDQSPDTQYF

v_call: TRBV5-8
clone_size: .
d_call: .
j_call: TRBJ2-1
cdr3_nt: TGTGCCAGCAGCTTAGAATCCGGACTACTGGGTGAGCAGTTCTTC
cdr3_aa: CASSLESGLLGEQFF

v_call: TRBV7-5
clone_size: .
d_call: .
j_call: TRBJ1-6
cdr3_nt: TGTGTCAGAAGCCCACGGACCGGGAACTCCTTCATTAATTCACCCCTCCACTTT
cdr3_aa: CVRSPRTGNSFINSPLHF

v_call: TRBV19
clone_size: .
d_call: .
j_call: TRBJ2-1
cdr3_nt: TGTGCCAGTATGGCTGCGGGGCGGAAAATTTACAATGAGCAGTTCTTC
cdr3_aa: CASMAAGRKIYNEQFF

v_call: TRBV6-1
clone_size: .
d_call: .
j_call: TRBJ2-7
cdr3_nt: TGTGCCAGCAGTGAAGCCGGACGGGGAAGCTACGAGCAGTACTTC
cdr3_aa: CASSEAGRGSYEQYF

v_call: TRBV18
clone_size: .
d_call: TRBD2
j_call: TRBJ2-1
cdr3_nt: TGTGCCAGCTCACCATTCGGGACTAGCGGGAGTAGCGAGCAGTTCTTC
cdr3_aa: CASSPFGTSGSSEQFF

v_call: TRBV24-1
clone_size: .
d_call: TRBD2
j_call: TRBJ2-2
cdr3_nt: TGTGCCACCAGTGATCCATCGGGACTAGCGGGAGGGCCTCCTGGCGGGGAGCTGTTTTTT
cdr3_aa: CATSDPSGLAGGPPGGELFF

v_call: TRBV18
clone_size: .
d_call: TRBD1
j_call: TRBJ2-3
cdr3_nt: TGTGCCAGCTCACGGGACAGGGGAACAGATACGCAGTATTTT
cdr3_aa: CASSRDRGTDTQYF

v_call: TRBV24-1
clone_size: .
d_call: .
j_call: TRBJ2-3
cdr3_nt: TGTGCCACCAGTGCGCGGCAGCGAGTCACAGATACGCAGTATTTT
cdr3_aa: CATSARQRVTDTQYF

v_call: TRBV4-1
clone_size: .
d_call: TRBD2
j_call: TRBJ2-1
cdr3_nt: TGCGCCAGCAACCAACTAGCGGGAGGGCTAGATGAGCAGTTCTTC
cdr3_aa: CASNQLAGGLDEQFF

v_call: TRBV2
clone_size: .
d_call: TRBD2
j_call: TRBJ2-5
cdr3_nt: TGTGCCAGCAGTGAAGGCGGGACTAGCGGGGGAGAGACCCAGTACTTC
cdr3_aa: CASSEGGTSGGETQYF

v_call: TRBV6-2/TRBV6-3
clone_size: .
d_call: .
j_call: TRBJ2-3
cdr3_nt: TGTGCCAGCAGCCACAGACTAGCAGATACGCAGTATTTT
cdr3_aa: CASSHRLADTQYF

v_call: TRBV18
clone_size: .
d_call: TRBD1
j_call: TRBJ1-2
cdr3_nt: TGTGCCAGCTCGCCAAACAGGGGGGACTATGGCTACACCTTC
cdr3_aa: CASSPNRGDYGYTF

v_call: TRBV11-3
clone_size: .
d_call: .
j_call: TRBJ2-5
cdr3_nt: TGTGCCAGCAGCCCGTCTAGGTCCGAGACCCAGTACTTC
cdr3_aa: CASSPSRSETQYF

v_call: TRBV25-1
clone_size: .
d_call: TRBD1
j_call: TRBJ2-4
cdr3_nt: TGTGCCAGCAGTGGGTACAGGGGGGATAGGGCCAAAAACATTCAGTACTTC
cdr3_aa: CASSGYRGDRAKNIQYF

v_call: TRBV7-9
clone_size: .
d_call: .
j_call: TRBJ1-1
cdr3_nt: TGTGCCAGCAGACCGCCAGGGGTTAGGAACACTGAAGCTTTCTTT
cdr3_aa: CASRPPGVRNTEAFF

v_call: TRBV6-5
clone_size: .
d_call: .
j_call: TRBJ2-7
cdr3_nt: TGTGCCAGCAGCTCGCCACCGGAGGGGCAGTACTTC
cdr3_aa: CASSSPPEGQYF

v_call: TRBV25-1
clone_size: .
d_call: .
j_call: TRBJ1-2
cdr3_nt: TGTGCCAGCAGTGAAAGGGTCGGCAGGGTCAACTATGGCTACACCTTC
cdr3_aa: CASSERVGRVNYGYTF

v_call: TRBV4-1
clone_size: .
d_call: .
j_call: TRBJ2-3
cdr3_nt: TGCGCCAGCAGCCAAGTCGGCACAGATACGCAGTATTTT
cdr3_aa: CASSQVGTDTQYF

v_call: TRBV6-5
clone_size: .
d_call: .
j_call: TRBJ2-3
cdr3_nt: TGTGCCAGCAGTCTAGCGAGTCCAGATACGCAGTATTTT
cdr3_aa: CASSLASPDTQYF

v_call: TRBV11-2
clone_size: .
d_call: .
j_call: TRBJ2-1
cdr3_nt: TGTGCCAGCAGCTTGAGTTTGGGAGATGAGCAGTTCTTC
cdr3_aa: CASSLSLGDEQFF

v_call: TRBV5-5
clone_size: once
d_call: .
j_call: TRBJ1-3
cdr3_nt: TGTGCCAGCAGCTCCCTCTTAAACTCTGGAAACACCATATATTTT
cdr3_aa: CASSSLLNSGNTIYF

v_call: TRBV5-4
clone_size: .
d_call: .
j_call: TRBJ1-1
cdr3_nt: TGTGCCAGCAGCCCGGGGGGGACTGAAGCTTTCTTT
cdr3_aa: CASSPGGTEAFF

v_call: TRBV5-1
clone_size: .
d_call: TRBD1
j_call: TRBJ1-5
cdr3_nt: TGCGCCAGCAGCTTGGGGGGGACAGGGAGTCAGCCCCAGCATTTT
cdr3_aa: CASSLGGTGSQPQHF

v_call: TRBV3-1/TRBV3-2
clone_size: .
d_call: .
j_call: TRBJ2-1
cdr3_nt: TGTGCCAGCAGCCTAGCCGGGACATCTATAAGCTCCTACAATGAGCAGTTCTTC
cdr3_aa: CASSLAGTSISSYNEQFF

v_call: TRBV2
clone_size: .
d_call: .
j_call: TRBJ1-6
cdr3_nt: TGTGCCAGCAGTCCGGTCCCTAATTCACCCCTCCACTTT
cdr3_aa: CASSPVPNSPLHF

v_call: TRBV6-5
clone_size: .
d_call: .
j_call: TRBJ2-5
cdr3_nt: TGTGCCACTGGAGGTGATGGTTTGGAGACCCAGTACTTC
cdr3_aa: CATGGDGLETQYF

v_call: TRBV25-1
clone_size: .
d_call: TRBD1
j_call: TRBJ2-7
cdr3_nt: TGTGCCAGCAGTGAATACCGGACAGGGGGCGGCGAGCAGTACTTC
cdr3_aa: CASSEYRTGGGEQYF

v_call: TRBV4-1
clone_size: .
d_call: TRBD1
j_call: TRBJ2-2
cdr3_nt: TGCGCCAGCAGCCATCAGGGGACAGGGGGCCCCGGGGAGCTGTTTTTT
cdr3_aa: CASSHQGTGGPGELFF

v_call: TRBV11-3
clone_size: .
d_call: TRBD1
j_call: TRBJ2-2
cdr3_nt: TGTGCCAGCAGCGTGAACAGAGCGGACAGGGGCACCGGGGAGCTGTTTTTT
cdr3_aa: CASSVNRADRGTGELFF

v_call: TRBV30
clone_size: few
d_call: TRBD1
j_call: TRBJ1-1
cdr3_nt: TGTGCCTGGGACAGGGGGAACACTGAAGCTTTCTTT
cdr3_aa: CAWDRGNTEAFF

v_call: TRBV12-3/TRBV12-4
clone_size: .
d_call: .
j_call: TRBJ2-1
cdr3_nt: TGTGCCAGCAGTTTAAAGGGGTACAATGAGCAGTTCTTC
cdr3_aa: CASSLKGYNEQFF

v_call: TRBV6-5
clone_size: .
d_call: .
j_call: TRBJ1-3
cdr3_nt: TGTGCCAGCAGTTACTCCGAGGTCGGAAACACCATATATTTT
cdr3_aa: CASSYSEVGNTIYF

v_call: TRBV6-5
clone_size: few
d_call: TRBD1
j_call: TRBJ1-2
cdr3_nt: TGTGCCAGCAGCACGGGACAGGGGGCTAACTATGGCTACACCTTC
cdr3_aa: CASSTGQGANYGYTF

v_call: TRBV19
clone_size: .
d_call: .
j_call: TRBJ2-4
cdr3_nt: TGTGCCAGTAGTACCCGGGGGGCCATTCAGTACTTC
cdr3_aa: CASSTRGAIQYF

v_call: TRBV25-1
clone_size: .
d_call: .
j_call: TRBJ2-2
cdr3_nt: TGTGCCAGCAGTGCCCAGGATGACACCGGGGAGCTGTTTTTT
cdr3_aa: CASSAQDDTGELFF

v_call: TRBV30
clone_size: once
d_call: .
j_call: TRBJ1-2
cdr3_nt: TGTGCCTGGAGTGTGACCGGGACATCCAATGGCTACACCTTC
cdr3_aa: CAWSVTGTSNGYTF

v_call: TRBV5-8
clone_size: .
d_call: TRBD2
j_call: TRBJ2-7
cdr3_nt: TGTGCCAGCAGCTGGGGGGGAGTGGGATACGAGCAGTACTTC
cdr3_aa: CASSWGGVGYEQYF

v_call: TRBV6-2/TRBV6-3
clone_size: few
d_call: .
j_call: TRBJ2-1
cdr3_nt: TGTGCCAGCAGTTACTCGAGTGTTGAGCAGTTCTTC
cdr3_aa: CASSYSSVEQFF

v_call: TRBV14
clone_size: .
d_call: TRBD2
j_call: TRBJ2-4
cdr3_nt: TGTGCCAGCAGCCATGGACTAGCGGGAGGGCCGGTGGCCAAAAACATTCAGTACTTC
cdr3_aa: CASSHGLAGGPVAKNIQYF

v_call: TRBV6-1
clone_size: .
d_call: TRBD1
j_call: TRBJ1-4
cdr3_nt: TGTGCCAGCAGTGAAGGGACAGGGGGCGGAAATGAAAAACTGTTTTTT
cdr3_aa: CASSEGTGGGNEKLFF

v_call: TRBV3-1/TRBV3-2
clone_size: .
d_call: TRBD1
j_call: TRBJ2-7
cdr3_nt: TGTGCCAGCAGCCGAGATTCGACCGCGGGACAGGTACGGGGGTTCAACGAGCAGTACTTC
cdr3_aa: CASSRDSTAGQVRGFNEQYF